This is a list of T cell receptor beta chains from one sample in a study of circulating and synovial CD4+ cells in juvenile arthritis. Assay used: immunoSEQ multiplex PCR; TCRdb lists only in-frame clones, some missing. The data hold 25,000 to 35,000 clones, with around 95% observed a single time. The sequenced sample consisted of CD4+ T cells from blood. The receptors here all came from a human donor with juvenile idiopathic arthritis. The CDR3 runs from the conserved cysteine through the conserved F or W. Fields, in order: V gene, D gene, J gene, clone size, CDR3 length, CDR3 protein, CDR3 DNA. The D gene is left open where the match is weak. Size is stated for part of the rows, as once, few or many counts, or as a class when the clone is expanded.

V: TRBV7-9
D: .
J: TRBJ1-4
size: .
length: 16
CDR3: CASSLGGRQGSEKLFF
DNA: TGTGCCAGCAGCTTAGGGGGTCGGCAGGGGAGTGAAAAACTGTTTTTT

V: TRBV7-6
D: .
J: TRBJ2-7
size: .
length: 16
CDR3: CASSPLGASRTYEQYF
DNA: TGTGCCAGCAGCCCGTTAGGGGCTTCGAGAACCTACGAGCAGTACTTC

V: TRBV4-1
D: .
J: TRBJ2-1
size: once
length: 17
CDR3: CASSQEVPSFSYNEQFF
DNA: TGCGCCAGCAGCCAAGAGGTTCCTAGCTTCTCCTACAATGAGCAGTTCTTC

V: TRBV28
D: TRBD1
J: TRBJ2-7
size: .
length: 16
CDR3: CASSLGQGRGSYEQYF
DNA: TGTGCCAGCAGTCTGGGACAGGGAAGGGGATCCTACGAGCAGTACTTC

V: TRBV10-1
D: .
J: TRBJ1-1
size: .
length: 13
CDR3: CANGGSMNTEAFF
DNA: TGCGCAAATGGGGGCAGTATGAACACTGAAGCTTTCTTT

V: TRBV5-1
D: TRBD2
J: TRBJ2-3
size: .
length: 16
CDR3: CASSLEASGSTDTQYF
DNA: TGCGCCAGCAGCTTGGAGGCTAGCGGGAGTACAGATACGCAGTATTTT

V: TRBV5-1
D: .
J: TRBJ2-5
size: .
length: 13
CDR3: CASSLDLQETQYF
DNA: TGCGCCAGCAGTCTGGACTTACAAGAGACCCAGTACTTC

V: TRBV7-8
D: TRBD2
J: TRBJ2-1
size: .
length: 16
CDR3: CASSLARTRGDNEQFF
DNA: TGTGCCAGCAGCTTAGCACGGACCCGGGGGGACAATGAGCAGTTCTTC

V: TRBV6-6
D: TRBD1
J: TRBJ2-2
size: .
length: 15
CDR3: CASSAGTENAGELFF
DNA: TGTGCCAGCAGCGCCGGGACAGAGAACGCCGGGGAGCTGTTTTTT

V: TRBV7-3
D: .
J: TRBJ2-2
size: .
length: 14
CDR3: CASSPGLSTGELFF
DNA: TGTGCCAGCAGCCCGGGTCTCTCGACCGGGGAGCTGTTTTTT

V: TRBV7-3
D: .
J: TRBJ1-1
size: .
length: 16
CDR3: CASSSVGGHMNTEAFF
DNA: TGTGCCAGCAGCTCTGTGGGGGGGCACATGAACACTGAAGCTTTCTTT

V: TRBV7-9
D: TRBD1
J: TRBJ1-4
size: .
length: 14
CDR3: CASSFDRGHEKLFF
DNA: TGTGCCAGCAGCTTCGACAGGGGGCATGAAAAACTGTTTTTT

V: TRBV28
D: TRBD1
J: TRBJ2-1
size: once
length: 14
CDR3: CAITGQMGSNEQFF
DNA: TGTGCCATCACGGGACAGATGGGCAGCAATGAGCAGTTCTTC

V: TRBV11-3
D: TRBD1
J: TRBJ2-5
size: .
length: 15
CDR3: CASSLGGQNQETQYF
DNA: TGTGCCAGCAGCTTAGGGGGACAGAACCAAGAGACCCAGTACTTC

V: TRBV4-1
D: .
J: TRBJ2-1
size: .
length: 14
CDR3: CASSPGGSYNEQFF
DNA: TGCGCCAGCAGCCCCGGCGGTTCTTACAATGAGCAGTTCTTC

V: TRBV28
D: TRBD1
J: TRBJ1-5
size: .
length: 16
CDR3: CASSFAGGASNQPQHF
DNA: TGTGCCAGCAGTTTCGCAGGGGGCGCGAGCAATCAGCCCCAGCATTTT

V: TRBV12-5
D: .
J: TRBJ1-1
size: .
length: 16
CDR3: CASGLARRSGNTEAFF
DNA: TGTGCTAGTGGTTTGGCTCGACGAAGCGGGAACACTGAAGCTTTCTTT

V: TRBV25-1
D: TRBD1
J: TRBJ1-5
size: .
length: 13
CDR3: CASSGQGNQPQHF
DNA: TGTGCCAGCAGTGGACAGGGAAATCAGCCCCAGCATTTT

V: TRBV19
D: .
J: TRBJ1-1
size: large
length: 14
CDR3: CASSTAWANTEAFF
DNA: TGTGCCAGTAGTACCGCCTGGGCCAACACTGAAGCTTTCTTT

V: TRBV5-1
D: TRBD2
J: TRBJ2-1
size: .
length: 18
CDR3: CASSLGRSLAGQYNEQFF
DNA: TGCGCCAGCAGCTTAGGCAGGTCGCTAGCGGGCCAATACAATGAGCAGTTCTTC

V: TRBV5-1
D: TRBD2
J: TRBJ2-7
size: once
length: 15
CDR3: CASSWGLAGTYEQYF
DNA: TGCGCCAGCAGCTGGGGACTAGCGGGAACCTACGAGCAGTACTTC

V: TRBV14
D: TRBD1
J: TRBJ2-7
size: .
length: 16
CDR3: CASSQGLGQGYYEQYF
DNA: TGTGCCAGCAGCCAAGGCTTGGGACAGGGTTACTACGAGCAGTACTTC

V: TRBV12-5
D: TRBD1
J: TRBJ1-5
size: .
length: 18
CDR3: CASGQTQGASPQNQPQHF
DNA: TGTGCTAGTGGTCAGACCCAGGGGGCGTCCCCTCAAAATCAGCCCCAGCATTTT

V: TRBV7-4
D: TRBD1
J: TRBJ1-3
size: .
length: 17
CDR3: CASSPRKQGASGNTIYF
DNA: TGTGCCAGCAGCCCCCGCAAACAGGGGGCTAGTGGAAACACCATATATTTT

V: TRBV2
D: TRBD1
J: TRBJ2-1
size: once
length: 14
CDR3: CASSRQGPYNEQFF
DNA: TGTGCCAGCAGTCGACAGGGCCCCTACAATGAGCAGTTCTTC

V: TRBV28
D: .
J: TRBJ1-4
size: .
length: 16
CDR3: CASSSGQLATNEKLFF
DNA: TGTGCCAGCAGTTCCGGACAGCTGGCAACTAATGAAAAACTGTTTTTT

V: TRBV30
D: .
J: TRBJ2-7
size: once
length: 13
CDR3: CAWTSPGLREQYF
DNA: TGTGCCTGGACAAGCCCGGGACTGCGAGAGCAGTACTTC

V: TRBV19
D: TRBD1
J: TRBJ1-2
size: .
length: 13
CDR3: CARTGTGGYGYTF
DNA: TGTGCCAGGACGGGGACAGGGGGCTATGGCTACACCTTC

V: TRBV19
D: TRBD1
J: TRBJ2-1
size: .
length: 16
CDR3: CASSPQGGRSYNEQFF
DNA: TGTGCCAGTAGTCCACAAGGGGGCCGCTCCTACAATGAGCAGTTCTTC

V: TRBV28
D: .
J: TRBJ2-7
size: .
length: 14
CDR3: CASSFAGQRYEQYF
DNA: TGTGCCAGCAGTTTCGCGGGACAGAGGTACGAGCAGTACTTC

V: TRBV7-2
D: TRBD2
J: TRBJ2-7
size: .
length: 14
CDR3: CASSLTSGKYEQYF
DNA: TGTGCCAGCAGCTTAACTAGCGGGAAGTACGAGCAGTACTTC

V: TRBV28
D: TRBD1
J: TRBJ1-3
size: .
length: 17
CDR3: CASSSTGDWSSGNTIYF
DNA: TGTGCCAGCAGTTCGACAGGGGATTGGAGCTCTGGAAACACCATATATTTT

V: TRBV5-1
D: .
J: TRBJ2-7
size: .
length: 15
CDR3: CASSQTGKSSYEQYF
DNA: TGCGCCAGCAGCCAAACAGGGAAGAGCTCCTACGAGCAGTACTTC

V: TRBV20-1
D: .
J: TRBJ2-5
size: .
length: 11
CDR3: CSARVRETQYF
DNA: TGCAGTGCTAGAGTCAGGGAGACCCAGTACTTC

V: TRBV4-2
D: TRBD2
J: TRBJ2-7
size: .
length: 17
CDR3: CASSQERRSSGNYEQYF
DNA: TGTGCCAGCAGCCAAGAACGTCGCTCTAGCGGGAACTACGAGCAGTACTTC

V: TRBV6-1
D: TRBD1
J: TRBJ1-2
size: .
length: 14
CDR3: CASSVSQGDYGYTF
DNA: TGTGCCAGCAGTGTATCACAGGGGGACTATGGCTACACCTTC

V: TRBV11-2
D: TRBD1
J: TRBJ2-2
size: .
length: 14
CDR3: CASSRDSPTGELFF
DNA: TGTGCCAGCAGCAGGGACAGCCCCACCGGGGAGCTGTTTTTT

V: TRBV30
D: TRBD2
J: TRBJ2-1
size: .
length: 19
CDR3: CAWTAGGTVGGSFYNEQFF
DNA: TGTGCCTGGACCGCAGGCGGGACTGTCGGGGGGTCATTTTACAATGAGCAGTTCTTC

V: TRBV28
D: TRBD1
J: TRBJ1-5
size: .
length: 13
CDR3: CASSQDREEPQHF
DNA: TGTGCCAGCAGTCAGGACAGGGAGGAGCCCCAGCATTTT

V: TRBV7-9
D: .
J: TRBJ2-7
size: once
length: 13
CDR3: CVVRTETSYEQYF
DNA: TGTGTCGTCCGGACAGAAACCTCCTACGAGCAGTACTTC

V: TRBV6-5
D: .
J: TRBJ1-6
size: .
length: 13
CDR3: CASSSRVGSPLHF
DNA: TGTGCCAGCAGTTCCAGGGTGGGCTCACCCCTCCACTTT

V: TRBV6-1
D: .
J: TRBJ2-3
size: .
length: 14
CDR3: CASKGGLSTDTQYF
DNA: TGTGCCAGCAAGGGTGGACTTAGCACAGATACGCAGTATTTT

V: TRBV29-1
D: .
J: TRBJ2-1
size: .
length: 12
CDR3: CSVKVGPNEQFF
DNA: TGCAGCGTAAAAGTTGGGCCTAATGAGCAGTTCTTC

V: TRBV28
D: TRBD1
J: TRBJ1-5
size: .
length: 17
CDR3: CASLRDSLTSLHQPQHF
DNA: TGTGCCAGCCTCCGGGACAGTCTTACCTCGTTGCATCAGCCCCAGCATTTT

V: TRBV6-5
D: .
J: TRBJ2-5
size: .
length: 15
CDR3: CASSPPRGTGETQYF
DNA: TGTGCCAGCAGTCCCCCCAGGGGAACTGGGGAGACCCAGTACTTC

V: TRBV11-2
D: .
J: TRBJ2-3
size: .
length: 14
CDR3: CASSLGLLPNTQYF
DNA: TGTGCCAGCAGCTTAGGACTCCTCCCCAATACGCAGTATTTT

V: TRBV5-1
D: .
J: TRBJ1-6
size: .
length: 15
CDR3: CASSLDWDGGSPLHF
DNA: TGCGCCAGCAGCTTGGACTGGGATGGAGGGTCACCCCTCCACTTT

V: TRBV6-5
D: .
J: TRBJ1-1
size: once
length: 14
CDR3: CASSYIGQTSEAFF
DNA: TGTGCCAGCAGTTACATAGGACAAACAAGCGAAGCTTTCTTT

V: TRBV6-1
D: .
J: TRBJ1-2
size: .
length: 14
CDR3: CASSEVPGRTGYTF
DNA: TGTGCCAGCAGTGAAGTACCAGGCCGCACTGGCTACACCTTC

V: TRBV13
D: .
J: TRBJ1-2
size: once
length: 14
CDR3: CASSLAQGPYGYTF
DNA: TGTGCCAGCAGCTTAGCGCAGGGCCCCTATGGCTACACCTTC

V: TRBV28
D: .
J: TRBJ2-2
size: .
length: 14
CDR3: CATVMAGRTGELFF
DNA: TGTGCCACCGTAATGGCAGGTCGAACCGGGGAGCTGTTTTTT

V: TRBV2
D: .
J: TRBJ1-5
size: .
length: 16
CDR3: CASKTGGGFANQPQHF
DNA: TGTGCCAGCAAGACGGGGGGAGGTTTTGCCAATCAGCCCCAGCATTTT

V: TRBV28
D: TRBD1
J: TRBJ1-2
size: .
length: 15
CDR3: CASSRFGTGGRGYTF
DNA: TGTGCCAGCAGTCGGTTTGGGACAGGTGGTCGTGGCTACACCTTC

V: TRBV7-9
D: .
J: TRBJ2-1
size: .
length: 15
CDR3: CASSLQGGSYNEQFF
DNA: TGTGCCAGCAGCCTACAGGGTGGCTCCTACAATGAGCAGTTCTTC

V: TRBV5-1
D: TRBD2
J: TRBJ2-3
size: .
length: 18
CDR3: CASSFGTSGSLNTDTQYF
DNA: TGCGCCAGCAGCTTCGGGACTAGCGGGAGCCTAAACACAGATACGCAGTATTTT

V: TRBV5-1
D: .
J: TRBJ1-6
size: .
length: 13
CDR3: CASSETDNSPLHF
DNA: TGCGCCAGCAGCGAGACAGATAATTCACCCCTCCACTTT

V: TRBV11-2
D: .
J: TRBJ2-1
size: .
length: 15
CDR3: CASSLEWESYNEQFF
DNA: TGTGCCAGCAGCTTAGAATGGGAGTCCTACAATGAGCAGTTCTTC

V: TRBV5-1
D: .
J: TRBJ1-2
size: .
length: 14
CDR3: CASSLAAGDYGYTF
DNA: TGCGCCAGCAGCTTGGCCGCAGGGGATTATGGCTACACCTTC

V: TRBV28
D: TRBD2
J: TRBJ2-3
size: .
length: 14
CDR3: CASFLAGDADTQYF
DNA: TGTGCCAGCTTCCTAGCGGGAGACGCAGATACGCAGTATTTT